This TCR beta chain was recorded in a study of T cells after posttransplantation cyclophosphamide. This clone was recorded many times. Its antigen is not known. Whole-study findings and limits: After PTCy, TRB diversity resembled that of CNI/methotrexate controls.

Measured with immunoSEQ multiplex PCR; TCRdb has only the in-frame clones, and not every one. This repertoire holds over 45,000 clones, and none appear only once. Germline V gene sequence: CDR1 SGHTA, CDR2 FQGNSA. J lost 9 bases, V lost 5 bases, and 10 bases had no gene match. This CDR3 spans 15 amino acids. The TCR was taken from a man between 35 and 55 years old in good health, CMV-negative, and a related stem cell transplant donor. The specimen was PBMCs. The V and J genes are TRBV7-2 and TRBJ2-7; 13 bases line up with TRBD2. The CDR3 DNA sequence: TGTGCCAGCAGCAATACCGGGACTAGCGGGACGACGCAGTACTTC. Translated: CASSNTGTSGTTQYF.